A selection of T cell receptor beta chains follows, all from one sample in a study of T cell responses to AZD1222 COVID-19 vaccine. Assay used: immunoSEQ multiplex PCR; TCRdb lists only in-frame clones, some missing. The profile shows about 110,000 clones, roughly nine tenths of them singletons. The sequenced sample was peripheral blood, obtained on day 0 of AZD1222 vaccination. All receptors come from an adult in good health. Both conserved end residues are part of each CDR3. Fields, in order: J gene, V gene, D gene, CDR3 protein, CDR3 DNA. D genes are given only for firm matches.

TRBJ2-5	TRBV29-1	TRBD1	CSVTDRPAGETQYF	TGCAGCGTTACGGACAGGCCGGCTGGAGAGACCCAGTACTTC
TRBJ2-5	TRBV19	TRBD2	CASKAGVGETQYF	TGTGCCAGTAAAGCGGGAGTGGGGGAGACCCAGTACTTC
TRBJ1-4	TRBV29-1	-	CSVEGTVDNEKLFF	TGCAGCGTTGAAGGGACAGTCGATAATGAAAAACTGTTTTTT
TRBJ1-4	TRBV6-2/TRBV6-3	TRBD1	CASSYWQGAFGEKLFF	TGTGCCAGCAGTTACTGGCAGGGGGCATTCGGGGAAAAACTGTTTTTT
TRBJ2-1	TRBV2	TRBD2	CASRTPVVSSWAGDNEQFF	TGTGCCAGCAGGACACCCGTGGTATCCAGTTGGGCGGGAGACAATGAGCAGTTCTTC
TRBJ1-2	TRBV19	-	CASSIQGFGVYGYTF	TGTGCCAGTAGTATACAAGGGTTCGGGGTCTATGGCTACACCTTC
TRBJ1-1	TRBV6-2/TRBV6-3	-	CASSYPQGRANTEAFF	TGTGCCAGCAGTTACCCACAGGGACGGGCGAACACTGAAGCTTTCTTT
TRBJ1-1	TRBV10-2	-	CASSELEGPEAFF	TGCGCCAGCAGTGAGTTGGAGGGCCCTGAAGCTTTCTTT
TRBJ1-1	TRBV6-6	-	CASSPLGQPNTEAFF	TGTGCCAGCAGCCCTTTGGGGCAGCCGAACACTGAAGCTTTCTTT
TRBJ2-1	TRBV19	-	CASSSGRSYNEQFF	TGTGCCAGTAGTAGCGGCCGCTCCTACAATGAGCAGTTCTTC
TRBJ1-2	TRBV11-2	-	CASSLVGGAAGYTF	TGTGCCAGCAGCTTAGTCGGGGGCGCGGCCGGCTACACCTTC
TRBJ1-5	TRBV19	-	CATREGYQPQHF	TGTGCCACCAGGGAGGGCTATCAGCCCCAGCATTTT
TRBJ2-7	TRBV11-2	-	CASSSLNTGSYEQYF	TGTGCCAGCAGCTCCCTCAACACCGGGTCCTACGAGCAGTACTTC
TRBJ1-1	TRBV5-1	-	CASSLEGSGTEAFF	TGCGCCAGCAGCTTGGAGGGATCGGGCACTGAAGCTTTCTTT